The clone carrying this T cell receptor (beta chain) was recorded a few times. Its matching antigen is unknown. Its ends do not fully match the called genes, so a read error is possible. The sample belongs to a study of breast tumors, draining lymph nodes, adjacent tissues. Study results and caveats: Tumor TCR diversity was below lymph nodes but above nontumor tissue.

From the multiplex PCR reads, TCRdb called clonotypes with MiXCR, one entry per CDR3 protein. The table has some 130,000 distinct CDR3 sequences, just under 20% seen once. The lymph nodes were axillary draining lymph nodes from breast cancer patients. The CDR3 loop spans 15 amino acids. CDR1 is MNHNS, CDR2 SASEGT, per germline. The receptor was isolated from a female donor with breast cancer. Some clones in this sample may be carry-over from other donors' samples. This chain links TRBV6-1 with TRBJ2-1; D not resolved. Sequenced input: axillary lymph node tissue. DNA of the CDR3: TGTGCCAGCAGGGAAGTGGGCCTCTCCAACAATGAGCAGTTCTTC. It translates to CASREVGLSNNEQFF.